Presented here are 26 T cell receptor beta chains from one specimen sequenced in a study of blood T cell repertoires in COVID-19. The method was immunoSEQ multiplex PCR; TCRdb's version includes in-frame clones alone and lacks a portion of them. This sample has tens of thousands of clones, with approximately 70% found just once. The sequenced sample was peripheral blood. Receptors originate from a man aged 80 or over with acute or convalescent COVID-19.

The chain joins TRBV11-1 to TRBJ2-4, with 9 nucleotides matching TRBD2. The CDR3 loop spans 14 amino acids. V lost 1 base to trimming and J lost 7 bases; unmatched junction nucleotides: 2. Germline V lookup: CDR1 SGHAT, CDR2 FQDESV (reference sequence). DNA of the CDR3: TGTGCCAGCAGCTTAGTAGCGGGAGTGAACATTCAGTACTTC. This translates into CASSLVAGVNIQYF.

J is TRBJ2-7 and V is TRBV7-2; 8 bases line up with TRBD2. The length of the CDR3 is 15 residues. V lost 5 bases and J lost 6; bases outside the gene matches: 12. Germline assignment: CDR1 SGHTA and CDR2 FQGNSA. The CDR3 here is CASSRIAGTQPEQYF. The CDR3 coding sequence is TGTGCCAGCAGCCGTATAGCGGGAACTCAGCCCGAGCAGTACTTC.

Only a few counts were recorded for this clone. V and J are TRBV7-8 and TRBJ2-5, with D unclear. The V end was cut by 5 bases, the J end by 4 bases, with 8 bases between. Germline CDR1 SGHVS, CDR2 FQNEAQ. The CDR3 is 12 amino acids. DNA for the CDR3: TGTGCCAGCAGCCCTCGGTCAGAGACCCAGTACTTC. Its protein is CASSPRSETQYF.

This clone came up a few times. The chain joins TRBV19 to TRBJ2-3, with D hard to call. CDR1 and CDR2 from the germline V gene are LNHDA and SQIVND (reference sequence). This CDR3 contains 16 residues. The germline V and J ends were trimmed by 6 bases and 0 bases, with 16 bases remaining between them. The CDR3 sequence is CASRPWADSSTDTQYF. In nucleotides, the CDR3 is TGTGCCAGTAGGCCATGGGCAGATTCTAGCACAGATACGCAGTATTTT.

V usage is TRBV9 and J usage is TRBJ2-7; 9 bases are a match to TRBD2. The CDR3 runs to 16 residues. Per germline, CDR1 SGDLS and CDR2 YYNGEE. J lost 3 bases, V lost 4 bases, and 11 bases had no gene match. CDR3 in amino acids: CASSPRGSGSDYEQYF. In DNA, the CDR3 is TGTGCCAGCAGCCCCCGGGGTAGCGGGAGCGACTACGAGCAGTACTTC. The full variable domain, completed using reference TRBV9 and TRBJ2-7, is DSGVTQTPKHLITATGQRVTLRCSPRSGDLSVYWYQQSLDQGLQFLIQYYNGEERAKGNILERFSAQQFPDLHSELNLSSLELGDSALYFCASSPRGSGSDYEQYFGPGTRLTVT.

The chain joins TRBV19 to TRBJ1-3, with no clear D. V was pared by 4 bases and J by 0 bases, with 16 bases between. The CDR3 spans 17 residues. CDR1 and CDR2 from the germline V gene are LNHDA and SQIVND (reference sequence). DNA of the CDR3: TGTGCCAGTAGTAGCCCGGGAGCCCCCAGCTCTGGAAACACCATATATTTT. This gives the protein CASSSPGAPSSGNTIYF.

J is TRBJ2-1 and V is TRBV4-2, with 9 bases matching TRBD2. J was trimmed by 8 bases and V by 4 bases; bases with no gene match: 6. Germline V gives CDR1 LGHNA, CDR2 YNFKEQ. The CDR3 has 14 amino acids. The CDR3 DNA follows: TGTGCCAGCAGCCTTGGGACTAGCAGCGATGAGCAGTTCTTC. It codes for CASSLGTSSDEQFF.

The chain couples TRBV27 to TRBJ2-7; 10 positions match TRBD1. The CDR3 is 15 residues long. Trimming removed 2 bases from V and 3 bases from J; junction bases left unmatched: 4. Germline-derived CDR1 and CDR2 are MNHEY and SMNVEV (reference sequence). The CDR3 loop reads CASSLTGQGLYEQYF. DNA for the CDR3: TGTGCCAGCAGTTTAACGGGACAGGGGCTCTACGAGCAGTACTTC.

The chain joins TRBV7-2 to TRBJ2-1; 8 nucleotides agree with TRBD2. J gave up 9 bases and V 6 bases, and 13 bases lay outside the gene matches. Germline CDR1 SGHTA, CDR2 FQGNSA. The CDR3 covers 15 residues. CDR3 bases: TGTGCCAGCAGGCCTCCGGGACTAGAGTCGGGTGAGCAGTTCTTC. As protein: CASRPPGLESGEQFF.

This clone turned up a few times. The chain is built from TRBV4-1 and TRBJ2-2; 12 nucleotides align to TRBD2. Unmatched junction bases numbered 10, after V lost 4 bases and J lost 7 bases. The CDR3 extends over 17 amino acids. Germline assignment: CDR1 MGHRA and CDR2 YSYEKL. For the CDR3, the DNA is TGCGCCAGCAGCCCCTCCGGACTAGCGGGAATAGGCGGGGAGCTGTTTTTT. Protein sequence: CASSPSGLAGIGGELFF.

The chain is built from TRBV19 and TRBJ2-3; 11 bases fit TRBD2. CDR3 size: 16 residues. The germline CDR1 and CDR2 sequences are LNHDA and SQIVND (reference sequence). Germline trimming cut 5 bases from V and 2 bases from J; bases unmatched to any gene: 6. CDR3 sequence reads: CASSFDSGRATDTQYF. The CDR3 coding sequence is TGTGCCAGTAGTTTCGATAGCGGGAGGGCCACAGATACGCAGTATTTT.

The chain couples TRBV7-2 to TRBJ2-2, with TRBD2 as a possible D gene (5 bases). Germline CDR1 reads SGHTA; CDR2 reads FQGNSA. The length of the CDR3 is 15 residues. V lost 4 bases, J lost 3 bases, and 12 bases lay in between. Here the CDR3 reads CASSSSGLDTGELFF. CDR3 in DNA: TGTGCCAGCAGCTCCTCGGGGTTAGACACCGGGGAGCTGTTTTTT.

The chain recombines TRBV11-2 with TRBJ2-5, with D possibly matching TRBD1 (5 bases). V was clipped by 5 bases and J by 4 bases, with 11 bases between them. This CDR3 is built from 13 residues. Germline CDR1 SGHAT, CDR2 FQNNGV. The CDR3 bases are TGTGCCAGCAGCGCCACCAGGGTAGAGACCCAGTACTTC. Protein: CASSATRVETQYF. Filled out from reference TRBV11-2 and TRBJ2-5, the complete variable domain reads EAGVAQSPRYKIIEKRQSVAFWCNPISGHATLYWYQQILGQGPKLLIQFQNNGVVDDSQLPKDRFSAERLKGVDSTLKIQPAKLEDSAVYLCASSATRVETQYFGPGTRLLVL.

The chain uses TRBV6-5 and TRBJ2-1; 11 nucleotides agree with TRBD2. Per the germline V gene, CDR1 is MNHEY and CDR2 is SVGAGI. V trimming: 6 bases; J trimming: 8 bases; junction bases outside the gene matches: 6. The CDR3 is 14 amino acids. DNA of the CDR3: TGTGCCAGCAGCAAACTAGCGGGAGTATATGAGCAGTTCTTC. This codes for CASSKLAGVYEQFF.

V usage is TRBV6-5 and J usage is TRBJ1-3; 9 bases line up with TRBD1. Trimming cost V 6 bases and J 4 bases; bases outside gene matches: 4. This CDR3 spans 14 amino acids. Germline V CDR1 and CDR2: MNHEY, SVGAGI. CDR3 protein: CASRVDRGGNTIYF. CDR3 coding DNA: TGTGCCAGCAGAGTGGACAGGGGAGGAAACACCATATATTTT.

The chain links TRBV12-5 to TRBJ2-3; D unclear. Trimming removed 3 bases from V and 2 bases from J, with 6 bases in between. Germline V gives CDR1 LGHNT, CDR2 FRNRAP. This CDR3 contains 13 residues. The CDR3, as DNA: TGTGCTAGTGGTTTTTCTACCACAGATACGCAGTATTTT. This translates into CASGFSTTDTQYF.

The chain recombines TRBV5-1 with TRBJ1-2; D possibly corresponds to TRBD1 (5 bases). V was shortened by 4 bases and J by 9 bases, with 19 bases between the two germline ends. The CDR3 is made up of 14 amino acids. Germline V gives CDR1 SGHRS, CDR2 YFSETQ. DNA of the CDR3: TGCGCCAGCAGCATGACAGCCCAAGGGTATAGCTACACCTTC. This gives the protein CASSMTAQGYSYTF.

The chain couples TRBV9 to TRBJ2-3, with 8 bases that match TRBD1. The CDR3 is 15 residues long. In germline, CDR1 is SGDLS, CDR2 YYNGEE. V was pared by 3 bases and J by 2 bases, with 5 bases of the junction left unmatched. The CDR3 is CASSGGQGHTDTQYF. For the CDR3, the DNA is TGTGCCAGCAGCGGTGGACAGGGACACACAGATACGCAGTATTTT. The full variable domain, with the rest looked up from reference TRBV9 and TRBJ2-3, is DSGVTQTPKHLITATGQRVTLRCSPRSGDLSVYWYQQSLDQGLQFLIQYYNGEERAKGNILERFSAQQFPDLHSELNLSSLELGDSALYFCASSGGQGHTDTQYFGPGTRLTVL.

The J gene is TRBJ2-7, the V gene TRBV5-1; 11 bases agree with TRBD2. The CDR3 extends over 18 amino acids. The germline CDR1 and CDR2 sequences are SGHRS and YFSETQ. V shed 4 bases, J shed 3 bases, and the junction held 15 bases outside the gene matches. The CDR3 region has the DNA TGCGCCAGCAGCCCCGGACTAGCGGGCGCCCCGAGCAGCTACGAGCAGTACTTC. Translation gives CASSPGLAGAPSSYEQYF.

The V and J genes are TRBV15 and TRBJ2-2; TRBD1 agrees at 9 bases. The germline gives CDR1 LNHNV, CDR2 YYDKDF (reference sequence). Germline trimming cut 0 bases from V and 4 bases from J; bases unmatched to any gene: 9. This CDR3 has 18 residues. DNA of the CDR3: TGTGCCACCAGCAGAGATCGGTACAGGGGGCTTGGCACCGGGGAGCTGTTTTTT. Residues: CATSRDRYRGLGTGELFF.

Remarks on this clone: The sample has other DNA sequences that encode this CDR3 too. V gene TRBV6-5 combines with J gene TRBJ2-7, with D maybe TRBD2 (6 bases). The germline gives CDR1 MNHEY, CDR2 SVGAGI. Trimming stripped 5 bases from V and 10 bases from J, with 21 bases between. This CDR3 has 14 amino acids. CDR3 protein: CASSPYSGTGEQYF. The CDR3 region has the DNA TGTGCCAGCAGTCCCTATAGCGGAACGGGGGAACAGTACTTC.

This clone has a handful of counts. The gene calls are TRBV28 and TRBJ1-6, with D possibly TRBD1 on 6 matching bases. The length of the CDR3 is 16 residues. V was pared by 4 bases and J by 7 bases, with 17 bases between. CDR1 and CDR2 from the germline V gene are MDHEN and SYDVKM. The CDR3 region has the DNA TGTGCCAGCAGTTCTAGGACAGCAACTGGAAATTCACCCCTCCACTTT. It yields the protein CASSSRTATGNSPLHF.

This chain links TRBV7-2 with TRBJ2-5, with D perhaps TRBD1 (6 bases). Germline CDR1 reads SGHTA; CDR2 reads FQGNSA. The V gene lost 5 bases and the J gene lost 5 bases, with 15 bases spanning the gap. The CDR3 has 14 residues. The CDR3 nucleotides are TGTGCCAGCAGCCCTCAACAGGGTGGCGAGACCCAGTACTTC. Its translation: CASSPQQGGETQYF.

Remarks on this clone: Sequence at one end of the junction differs from germline and may be a read error. This chain joins TRBV11-2 and TRBJ2-3, with TRBD2 matching over 7 bases. Germline V gene sequence: CDR1 SGHAT, CDR2 FQNNGV. The CDR3 contains 15 residues. Written as DNA, the CDR3 is TGTGCCAGCAGCTTAGATGGCGGGAGCAGAGATACGCAGTATTTT. This translates into CASSLDGGSRDTQYF.

The sample holds one count of this clone. V is TRBV28 and J is TRBJ2-4; 8 bases are a match to TRBD2. V lost 8 bases and J lost 8; bases outside the gene matches: 5. Germline V gene lookup returns CDR1 MDHEN and CDR2 SYDVKM. CDR3 size: 12 residues. The CDR3 DNA is TGTGCCAGCGGGCCCGGGGGGGACATTCAGTACTTC. Translating it yields CASGPGGDIQYF. The full variable domain, in which reference TRBV28 and TRBJ2-4 provide the parts outside the CDR3, is DVKVTQSSRYLVKRTGEKVFLECVQDMDHENMFWYRQDPGLGLRLIYFSYDVKMKEKGDIPEGYSVSREKKERFSLILESASTNQTSMYLCASGPGGDIQYFGAGTRLSVL.

Notes on this clone: Within the sample, other DNA sequences also encode this same CDR3. The chain has TRBV18 and TRBJ2-1; 10 positions match TRBD2. Germline loops: CDR1 KGHSH, CDR2 LQKENI. V lost 2 bases to trimming and J lost 7 bases; unmatched junction nucleotides: 5. The CDR3 length is 15 residues. The CDR3 here is CASSPGLAGANEQFF. The CDR3 coding sequence is TGTGCCAGCTCACCAGGGCTAGCGGGGGCAAATGAGCAGTTCTTC.